The clone carrying this T cell receptor (beta chain) has a handful of counts. The antigen is undetermined. The data were obtained in a study of T cell repertoires in cytomegalovirus infection. Study-level background: The public TCR beta signatures pointed to both CMV infection and matching HLA type. Study-wide results and limits: Summed public TCR beta family frequency identified CMV carriers bearing the relevant HLA. HLA-C-restricted CMV-specific TCR beta clonotypes were dominant in the ex vivo response.

TCRdb analysed the reads with MiXCR anew, one entry per CDR3 protein. The repertoire holds roughly 110,000 distinct CDR3 sequences, with roughly a tenth as singletons. The CDR3 is 16 amino acids. Germline loops: CDR1 DFQATT, CDR2 SNEGSKA (reference sequence). V gave up 0 bases and J gave up 8 bases, with 20 bases separating them. The sequence came from a human donor in good health (CMV status not recorded). Some clones in this sample may be carry-over from other donors' samples. V gene TRBV20-1 combines with J gene TRBJ2-4, with unresolved D. Sequenced material: PBMCs, sequenced either directly or after in vitro stimulation (not recorded which). Written as DNA, the CDR3 is TGCAGTGCTAGAGATTTAGGACCACAAAGCACAGACATTCAGTACTTC. Its translation is CSARDLGPQSTDIQYF.